This T cell receptor beta chain emerged from a study of cytomegalovirus exposure and HLA in healthy donors. General observations from the study: There were some V segments, including TRBV6-2 and TRBV6-3, excluded as indistinguishable.

Germline lookup yields CDR1 LGHNA and CDR2 YSLEER. The CDR3 extends over 15 amino acids. Trimming took 4 bases from V and 2 from J; bases not matched to a gene: 8. 60 Vbeta and 13 Jbeta primers were used in PCR. Sequenced by immunoSEQ multiplex PCR; TCRdb stores in-frame clones only, minus some. Of 120,000 or so clones detected, around 76% appear once; the ten largest clones hold over 10%. Notes on this clone: The antigen remains undetermined.

This sequence was found in a man in his thirties or forties in good health and CMV-seropositive. V and J are TRBV4-3 and TRBJ2-7, with 7 bases fitting TRBD2. Material for sequencing was PBMCs. For the CDR3, the DNA is TGCGCCAGCAGCCCTCTGGCGGGGGATCCCTACGAGCAGTACTTC. Its protein is CASSPLAGDPYEQYF.